The T cell receptor (beta chain) under discussion was sequenced for a study of shared clonotypes between healthy human individuals. General study findings and limits: Richness estimates generally favored naive over memory subsets. Blood was the sole source, and tissue repertoires probably differ.

Details on this clone: Its antigen is unknown.

The J segment lost 4 bases and the V segment lost 6 bases, leaving 7 bases of the junction unmatched. Germline V lookup: CDR1 LNHDA, CDR2 SQIVND (reference sequence). This CDR3 comprises 16 residues. CD45RO-negative, CCR7-selected cells formed the naive CD8 fraction, which excluded terminally differentiated effector memory CD45RA+ cells. In the study's own analysis: ImmunoSEQ yielded junction-only sequences lacking quality scores, so filtering differed. TCRdb keeps only in-frame clones here, not all; method: immunoSEQ multiplex PCR. V, J and clone size were drawn from that table, and D and trimming were deduced from the DNA. This sample has hundreds of thousands of clones, with around 92% found just once.

The source of this sequence is a man younger than 45 in good health. The chain is built from TRBV19 and TRBJ2-3; 13 positions agree with TRBD2. The sample taken for sequencing was naive CD8+ T cells sorted from blood. The CDR3 bases are TGTGCCAGTAGCCCCGGGACTAGCGGGACGCCAGATACGCAGTATTTT. As protein: CASSPGTSGTPDTQYF.